This TCR beta chain comes out of a study of shared T cell receptors in the human thymus. This clone was detected a few times. Sequencing used immunoSEQ multiplex PCR; TCRdb keeps in-frame clones, though not all of them. The sample includes roughly 660,000 clones, approximately 90% of them seen just once. Another study also made use of these data, one on human thymus T cells. As that report states: Infants served as donors; they were healthy and Finnish and were having corrective surgery for congenital heart defects. Thymus was obtained from resections taken during corrective heart surgery. Usage of V and J genes appeared biased in thymic and blood repertoires. Related reports documented highly overlapping thymic repertoires among unrelated individuals.

This sequence originates from a boy under three years old with a congenital heart defect. Sequencing was done on a sample of thymocytes.

DNA for the CDR3: TGTGCCAGCAGCTCATCCGACAGTCCCCCCTCTGGAAACACCATATATTTT. Its protein is CASSSSDSPPSGNTIYF. The chain has TRBV7-9 and TRBJ1-3; D might be TRBD1 (5 bases). This CDR3 has 17 amino acids. V shed 4 bases and J shed 0 bases, with 16 bases lying between them. Germline CDR1 SEHNR, CDR2 FQNEAQ (reference sequence).